The 2 T cell receptor beta chains in this list originate from one sample, sequenced in a study of blood T cell repertoires in COVID-19. Only in-frame clones appear in the TCRdb table, and some are missing; sequencing was by immunoSEQ multiplex PCR. The top ten clones hold roughly 2.1% of a sample with 250,000 to 350,000 clones, 87% of them seen once. Sequencing input: peripheral blood. The receptors originated from a man aged 18 to 30 with active or convalescent COVID-19.

The chain employs TRBV13 and TRBJ2-2; D unresolved. V was clipped by 0 bases and J by 12 bases, with 14 bases between them. The germline V gene encodes CDR1 PRHDT and CDR2 FYEKMQ (reference sequence). CDR3 length equals 14 residues. CDR3 bases: TGTGCCAGCAGCTTAGGACACCGGGTCGACCAGCTGTTTTTT. This sequence encodes CASSLGHRVDQLFF.

The rearrangement links TRBV7-9 to TRBJ1-4, with TRBD1 identical over 8 bases. The trim removed 5 bases at V and 3 bases at J, leaving 11 bases unmatched. Germline loops: CDR1 SEHNR, CDR2 FQNEAQ (reference sequence). The CDR3 loop spans 17 amino acids. In DNA form, the CDR3 reads TGTGCCAGCAGCCAACTATACCAGGGGGCAGCTAATGAAAAACTGTTTTTT. Amino acid sequence: CASSQLYQGAANEKLFF.